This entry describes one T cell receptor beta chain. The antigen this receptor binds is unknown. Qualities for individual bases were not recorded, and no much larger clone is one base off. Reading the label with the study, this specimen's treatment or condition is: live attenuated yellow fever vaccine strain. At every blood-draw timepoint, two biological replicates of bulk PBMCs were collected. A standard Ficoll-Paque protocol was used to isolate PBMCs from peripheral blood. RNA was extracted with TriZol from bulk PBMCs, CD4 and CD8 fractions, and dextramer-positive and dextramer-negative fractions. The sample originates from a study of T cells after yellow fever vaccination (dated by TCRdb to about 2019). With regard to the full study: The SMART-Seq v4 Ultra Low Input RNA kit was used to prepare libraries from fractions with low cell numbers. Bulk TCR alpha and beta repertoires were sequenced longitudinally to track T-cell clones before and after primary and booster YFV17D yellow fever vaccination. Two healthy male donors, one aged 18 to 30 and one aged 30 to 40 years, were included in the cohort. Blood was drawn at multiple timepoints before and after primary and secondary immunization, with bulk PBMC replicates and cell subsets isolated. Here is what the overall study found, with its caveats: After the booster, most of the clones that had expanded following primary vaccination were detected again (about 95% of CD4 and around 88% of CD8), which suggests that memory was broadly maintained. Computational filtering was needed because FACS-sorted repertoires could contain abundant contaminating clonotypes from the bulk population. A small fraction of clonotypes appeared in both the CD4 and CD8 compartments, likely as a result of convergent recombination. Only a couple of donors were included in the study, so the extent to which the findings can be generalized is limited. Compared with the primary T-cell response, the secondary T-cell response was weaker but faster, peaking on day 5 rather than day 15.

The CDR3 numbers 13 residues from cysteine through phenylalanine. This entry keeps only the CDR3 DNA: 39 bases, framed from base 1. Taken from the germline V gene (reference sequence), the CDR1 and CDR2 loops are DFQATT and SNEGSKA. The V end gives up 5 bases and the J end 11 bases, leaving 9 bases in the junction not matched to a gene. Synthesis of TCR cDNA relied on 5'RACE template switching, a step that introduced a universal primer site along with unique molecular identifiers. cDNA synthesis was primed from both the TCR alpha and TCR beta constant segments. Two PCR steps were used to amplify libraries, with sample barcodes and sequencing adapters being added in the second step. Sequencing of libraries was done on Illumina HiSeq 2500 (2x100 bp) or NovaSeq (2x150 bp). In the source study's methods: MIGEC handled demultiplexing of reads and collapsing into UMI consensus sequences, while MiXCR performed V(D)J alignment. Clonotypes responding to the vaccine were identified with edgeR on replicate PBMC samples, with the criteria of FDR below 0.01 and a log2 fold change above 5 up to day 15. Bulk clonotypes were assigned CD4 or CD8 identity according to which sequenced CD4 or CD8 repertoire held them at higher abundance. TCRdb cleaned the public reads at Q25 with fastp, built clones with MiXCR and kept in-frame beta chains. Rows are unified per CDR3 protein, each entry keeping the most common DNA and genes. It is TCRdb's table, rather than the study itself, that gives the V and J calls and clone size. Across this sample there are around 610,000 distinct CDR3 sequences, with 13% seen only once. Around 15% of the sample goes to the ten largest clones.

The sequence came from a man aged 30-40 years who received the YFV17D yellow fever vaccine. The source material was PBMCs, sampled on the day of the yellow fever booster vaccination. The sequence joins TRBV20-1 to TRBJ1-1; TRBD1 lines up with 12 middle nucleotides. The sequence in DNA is TGCAGTGCTGTCTGGGACAGGGGGCTTTTTGCTTTCTTT. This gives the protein CSAVWDRGLFAFF.